This T cell receptor (beta chain) was sequenced in a study of CD8+ T cells in alopecia areata. RNA, once extracted, was reverse transcribed into cDNA for use as the sequencing template. The repertoire was sequenced with immunoSEQ multiplex PCR; TCRdb's copy has only in-frame clones and lacks some. This table holds hundreds of thousands of clones, approximately 65% found once. Treatment of the sample: oral pan-JAK inhibitor, 5-10 mg twice daily. The TCR was taken from a human donor with alopecia areata. The sequencing here drew on CD4+ T cells sorted from blood, taken at approximately week 42, from a patient treated with tofacitinib.

This chain's CDR3 is CASSLDRNSPLHF. The CDR3 region has the DNA TGTGCCAGCAGCCTCGACAGGAATTCACCCCTCCACTTT. The rearrangement joins TRBV13 to TRBJ1-6, with D possibly being TRBD1 (6 bases). Trimming shortened V by 5 bases and J by 7 bases, and 9 bases separated the two germline ends. CDR3 size: 13 residues. Per germline, CDR1 PRHDT and CDR2 FYEKMQ (reference sequence).